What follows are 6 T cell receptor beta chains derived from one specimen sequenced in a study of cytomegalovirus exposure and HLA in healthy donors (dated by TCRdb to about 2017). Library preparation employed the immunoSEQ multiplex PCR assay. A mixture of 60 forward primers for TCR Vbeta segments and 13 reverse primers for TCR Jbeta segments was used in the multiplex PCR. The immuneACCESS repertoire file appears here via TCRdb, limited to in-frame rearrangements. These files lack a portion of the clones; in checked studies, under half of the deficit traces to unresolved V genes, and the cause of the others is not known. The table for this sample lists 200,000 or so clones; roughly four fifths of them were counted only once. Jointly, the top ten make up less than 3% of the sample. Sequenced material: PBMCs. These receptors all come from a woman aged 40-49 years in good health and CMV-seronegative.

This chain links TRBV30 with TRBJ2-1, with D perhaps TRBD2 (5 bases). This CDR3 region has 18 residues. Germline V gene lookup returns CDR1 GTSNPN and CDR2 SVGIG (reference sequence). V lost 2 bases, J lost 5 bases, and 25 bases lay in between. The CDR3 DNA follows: TGTGCCTGGAGTCACCCCGGCCTTAGCGTGGGAACTAACAATGAGCAGTTCTTC. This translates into CAWSHPGLSVGTNNEQFF. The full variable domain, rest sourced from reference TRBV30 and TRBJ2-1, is SQTIHQWPATLVQPVGSPLSLECTVEGTSNPNLYWYRQAAGRGLQLLFYSVGIGQISSEVPQNLSASRPQDRQFILSSKKLLLSDSGFYLCAWSHPGLSVGTNNEQFFGPGTRLTVL.

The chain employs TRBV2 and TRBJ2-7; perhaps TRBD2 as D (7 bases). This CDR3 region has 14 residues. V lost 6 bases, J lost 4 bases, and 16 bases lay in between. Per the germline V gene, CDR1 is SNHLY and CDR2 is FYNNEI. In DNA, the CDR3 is TGTGCCAGCAGCCCTAGGGGGGGACCTTACGAGCAGTACTTC. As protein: CASSPRGGPYEQYF.

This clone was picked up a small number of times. In DNA, the CDR3 is TGTGCCAGCAGCCCTTCTAGTACGGTGACTACGCAGTATTTT. Amino acids: CASSPSSTVTTQYF. V is TRBV7-9 and J is TRBJ2-3, with D unclear. The germline V and J ends were trimmed by 5 bases and 8 bases, with 17 bases remaining between them. The CDR3 covers 14 residues. CDR1 is SEHNR, CDR2 FQNEAQ, per germline (reference sequence).

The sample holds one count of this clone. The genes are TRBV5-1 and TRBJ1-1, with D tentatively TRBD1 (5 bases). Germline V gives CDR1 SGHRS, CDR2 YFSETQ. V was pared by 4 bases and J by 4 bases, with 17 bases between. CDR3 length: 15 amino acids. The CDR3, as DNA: TGCGCCAGCAGCCTCTGGGACCGGGGGGTCACTGAAGCTTTCTTT. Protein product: CASSLWDRGVTEAFF.

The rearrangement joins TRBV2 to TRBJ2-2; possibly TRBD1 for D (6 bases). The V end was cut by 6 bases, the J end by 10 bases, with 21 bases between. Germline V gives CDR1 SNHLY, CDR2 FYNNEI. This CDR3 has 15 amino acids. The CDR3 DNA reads TGTGCCAGCAGGGAGCAGGGGACCTTGAGGGAGGAGCTGTTTTTT. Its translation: CASREQGTLREELFF.

CDR3 bases: TGTGCCAGCAGTCCGACTAGCGGGAATTACAATGAGCAGTTCTTC. Protein sequence: CASSPTSGNYNEQFF. This chain links TRBV27 with TRBJ2-1; 11 nucleotides match TRBD2. Unmatched junction bases numbered 4, after V lost 5 bases and J lost 4 bases. The CDR3 runs 15 residues. Germline CDR1 MNHEY, CDR2 SMNVEV (reference sequence).